Shown below are 15 T cell receptor beta chains from a single sample sequenced in a study of breast tumors, draining lymph nodes, adjacent tissues. Axillary draining lymph nodes of breast cancer patients supplied the node samples. TCRdb re-called the multiplex PCR reads through MiXCR, storing one row per CDR3 protein. The data hold 200,000 to 300,000 distinct CDR3 sequences, with 30% observed a single time. The sequenced sample was axillary lymph node tissue. These receptors all come from a female donor with breast cancer. Some clones in this sample may be carry-over from other donors' samples.

This clonotype has a count of ten or more. The chain recombines TRBV20-1 with TRBJ2-7; tentatively, D is TRBD2 (6 bases). Trimming cost V 0 bases and J 3 bases, with 12 bases left between them. This CDR3 has 14 amino acids. CDR1 and CDR2 (germline): DFQATT, SNEGSKA (reference sequence). Written as DNA, the CDR3 is TGCAGTGCTAGAGATACTAGCTCTCTCTACGAGCAGTACTTC. This sequence encodes CSARDTSSLYEQYF.

This clonotype came up many times. The chain employs TRBV20-1 and TRBJ2-5; 10 nucleotides match TRBD2. The CDR3 is 14 amino acids. The germline gives CDR1 DFQATT, CDR2 SNEGSKA (reference sequence). The V gene end was trimmed by 3 bases and the J gene end by 5 bases; junction bases not matched to a gene: 6. DNA for the CDR3: TGCAGTGCTAGCGAACTAGCGGGGTGGGAGACCCAGTACTTC. Amino acids: CSASELAGWETQYF.

A note on this clonotype: This may be a read error: a much more frequent sequence differs by one nucleotide. The rearrangement links TRBV6-5 to TRBJ2-3; TRBD2 matches 9 bases. Germline V gene sequence: CDR1 MNHEY, CDR2 SVGAGI. The J segment lost 5 bases and the V segment lost 6 bases, leaving 9 bases of the junction unmatched. The CDR3 is made up of 15 amino acids. CDR3 sequence reads: CASSGTGGRVDTQYF. DNA for the CDR3: TGTGCCAGCAGCGGGACTGGCGGGAGGGTAGATACGCAGTATTTT.

With respect to this clonotype: A much larger clone lies one base from this, so it may be a read error. The J gene is TRBJ2-3, the V gene TRBV5-6; D is unclear. Trimming stripped 3 bases from V and 5 bases from J, with 7 bases between. Per germline, CDR1 SGHDT and CDR2 YYEEEE. This CDR3 comprises 12 residues. The CDR3, as DNA: TGTGCCAGCAGCTATCGGAGAGATACGCAGTATTTT. Its translation is CASSYRRDTQYF. The full variable domain, its missing parts supplied by reference TRBV5-6 and TRBJ2-3, is DAGVTQSPTHLIKTRGQQVTLRCSPKSGHDTVSWYQQALGQGPQFIFQYYEEEERQRGNFPDRFSGHQFPNYSSELNVNALLLGDSALYLCASSYRRDTQYFGPGTRLTVL.

In this sample, this clonotype turned up many times. This chain connects TRBV4-2 to TRBJ2-6; D not certain. Trimming stripped 2 bases from V and 2 bases from J, with 4 bases between. CDR1 and CDR2 from the germline V gene are LGHNA and YNFKEQ. The CDR3 runs 14 residues. CDR3 DNA: TGTGCCAGCAGCCAACGGGCTGGGGCCAACGTCCTGACTTTC. Its translation: CASSQRAGANVLTF.

Turning to this clonotype: A much larger clone differs by one base, so this may be a read error. J is TRBJ2-5 and V is TRBV20-1, with D tentatively TRBD2 (5 bases). Germline V lookup: CDR1 DFQATT, CDR2 SNEGSKA (reference sequence). The CDR3 spans 14 residues. CDR3: CGVTTERAWETQYF. The CDR3 DNA reads as TGCGGTGTTACGACGGAGAGGGCCTGGGAGACCCAGTACTTC.

This clonotype was detected many times. The conserved closing phenylalanine or tryptophan is absent in this CDR3, likely reflecting a read error. It is unclear where the CDR3 begins or ends on the DNA, so no DNA is shown, and the CDR3 is as TCRdb lists it. CDR3 sequence: CASTIYGDLTS. The V call is TRBV7-9, the J call TRBJ2-3. Per germline, CDR1 SEHNR and CDR2 FQNEAQ (reference sequence). The CDR3 region is 11 residues in length, termini included.

In the case of this clonotype: At one of its ends the junction is not consistent with the germline gene, which may arise from a read error. The chain recombines TRBV12-3 or TRBV12-4 with TRBJ2-5, with 9 bases matching TRBD2. The CDR3 spans 15 residues. The CDR3 nucleotides read TGTGCCAGCAGTACCCTGACTAGCGGCCAAGAGACCCGGTACTTC. Its protein is CASSTLTSGQETRYF.

The chain couples TRBV3-1 to TRBJ2-5; the match to TRBD1 covers 9 bases. J lost 10 bases, V lost 5 bases, and 11 bases had no gene match. The germline V gene encodes CDR1 LGHDT and CDR2 YNNKEL (reference sequence). The CDR3 runs 14 residues. CDR3 in DNA: TGTGCCAGCAGCACCACAGGGGGCCTATTTGACCAGTACTTC. Translated, it gives CASSTTGGLFDQYF.

This clonotype has at least ten counts. The chain links TRBV20-1 to TRBJ2-1, with 7 bases fitting TRBD2. The CDR3 contains 16 residues. The germline V gene encodes CDR1 DFQATT and CDR2 SNEGSKA (reference sequence). With V trimmed by 0 bases and J by 0 bases, 5 bases remained unmatched. This CDR3 is CSARDRGTNSYNEQFF. CDR3 sequence (DNA): TGCAGTGCTAGAGACCGCGGGACTAACTCCTACAATGAGCAGTTCTTC.

A word on this clonotype: This may come from a read error, since a much larger clone is one base off. The chain has TRBV5-1 and TRBJ2-7, with D possibly TRBD1 on 6 matching bases. The CDR3 is 14 residues long. Germline V gene data show CDR1 as SGHRS and CDR2 as YFSETQ. The CDR3 sequence is CASSLETGSYVQYF. CDR3 nucleotide sequence: TGCGCCAGCAGCTTGGAGACAGGCTCCTACGTGCAGTACTTC.

The sample holds one count of this clonotype. The genes are TRBV5-5 and TRBJ2-1; unclear D gene. V was pared by 2 bases and J by 0 bases, with 9 bases between. This CDR3 region has 15 residues. Germline CDR1 is SGHKS and CDR2 is YYEKEE (reference sequence). CDR3 in amino acids: CASSLRQTSYNEQFF. In nucleotides, the CDR3 is TGTGCCAGCAGCTTACGTCAAACCTCCTACAATGAGCAGTTCTTC.

About this clonotype: One end of the junction is discordant with germline, which a read error may explain. The J gene is TRBJ2-5, the V gene TRBV20-1, with D hard to call. Germline V gene sequence: CDR1 DFQATT, CDR2 SNEGSKA (reference sequence). The CDR3 is 12 residues long. CDR3 sequence: CSAPSVDETPYF. The CDR3 nucleotides read TGCAGTGCACCCAGCGTCGACGAGACCCCGTACTTC.

On this clonotype: Given a much more abundant clone one base away, this may be a read error. The CDR3 sequence is CASSPDVYTQYF. DNA for the CDR3: TGTGCCAGCAGCCCAGACGTGTATACGCAGTATTTT. This chain uses TRBV11-2 with TRBJ2-3; D unclear. Trimming took off 5 bases at V and 7 bases at J, with 10 bases between the two ends. Per the germline V gene, CDR1 is SGHAT and CDR2 is FQNNGV. This CDR3 contains 12 residues.

V and J are TRBV7-9 and TRBJ2-2; 9 bases fit TRBD1. Germline loops: CDR1 SEHNR, CDR2 FQNEAQ (reference sequence). The CDR3 sequence is 14 residues long. Trimming took 4 bases from V and 7 from J; bases not matched to a gene: 4. CDR3 sequence (DNA): TGTGCCAGCAGCTCTAACAGGGGGCGCGGGGAGCTGTTTTTT. Translated, it gives CASSSNRGRGELFF.